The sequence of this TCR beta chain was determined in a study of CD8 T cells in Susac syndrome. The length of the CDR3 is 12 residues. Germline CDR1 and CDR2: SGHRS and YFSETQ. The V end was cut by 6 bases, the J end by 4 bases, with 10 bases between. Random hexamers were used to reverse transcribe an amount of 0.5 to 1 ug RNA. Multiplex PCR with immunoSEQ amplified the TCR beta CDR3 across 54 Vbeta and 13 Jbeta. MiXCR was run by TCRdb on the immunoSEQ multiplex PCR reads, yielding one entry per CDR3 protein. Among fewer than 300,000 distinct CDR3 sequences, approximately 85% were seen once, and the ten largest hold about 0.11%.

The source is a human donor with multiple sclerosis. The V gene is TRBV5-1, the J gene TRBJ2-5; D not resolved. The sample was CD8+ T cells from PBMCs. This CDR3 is CASTQSGETQYF. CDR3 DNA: TGCGCCAGCACCCAGAGTGGAGAGACCCAGTACTTC.